One T cell receptor beta chain is described in this entry. Naive CD8 cells lacked CD45RO, underwent positive selection for CCR7 and left out terminally differentiated effector memory CD45RA+ cells. This entry belongs to a study of shared clonotypes between healthy human individuals. Background on the study: Each donor's CD8 memory used one plate, CD8 naive two, each CD4 subset three.

Once extracted for a subset, genomic DNA was divided evenly among several immunoSEQ plates. The authors' processing: Owing to the provision of junction-only sequences devoid of quality scores by immunoSEQ, filtering differed. Here immunoSEQ multiplex PCR was the method, and the copy in TCRdb shows in-frame clones only, minus some. For V, J and clone size, that table is used; D and trimming come from the DNA. The data contain about 820,000 clones, 80% to 95% of them singletons. The CDR3 runs to 14 residues. Between the trimmed V and J ends, which lost 4 bases and 3 bases, there was a span of 13 bases. In germline, CDR1 is MNHEY, CDR2 SMNVEV (reference sequence).

The receptor was derived from a man aged 30 to 45 in good health. The sample was naive CD8+ T cells sorted from blood. The chain recombines TRBV27 with TRBJ2-7; D ambiguous. The CDR3: CASSSISDGYEQYF. The CDR3 DNA reads TGTGCCAGCAGTTCAATTTCAGACGGCTACGAGCAGTACTTC.